Each of the 13 T cell receptor beta chains below was sequenced from the same sample in a study of blood T cell repertoires in COVID-19. Only in-frame clones appear in the TCRdb table, and some are missing; sequencing was by immunoSEQ multiplex PCR. The data hold 250,000 to 350,000 clones, with more than 70% observed a single time. Specimen: peripheral blood. The receptor set was obtained from a woman aged 50 to 65 who had recovered from COVID-19.

The V call is TRBV5-4, the J call TRBJ2-3, with D perhaps TRBD2 (7 bases). CDR1 is SGHNT and CDR2 is YYREEE in the germline V gene (reference sequence). Trimming pared 10 bases from V and 5 bases from J, leaving 17 bases between. The CDR3 loop spans 13 amino acids. Written as DNA, the CDR3 is TGTGCCGCGGGGGAAGGGGGTAAAGATACGCAGTATTTT. Amino acids: CAAGEGGKDTQYF.

V and J are TRBV4-2 and TRBJ1-4; weak D call: TRBD1 (6 bases). The CDR3 has 15 residues. CDR1 and CDR2 (germline): LGHNA, YNFKEQ. The ends were cut back, 0 bases at V and 8 bases at J, with 13 bases in the middle. For the CDR3, the DNA is TGTGCCAGCAGCCAAGAAACAGGGAGATCGGAAAAACTGTTTTTT. It codes for CASSQETGRSEKLFF.

This sequence joins TRBV29-1 and TRBJ1-5, with 8 bases fitting TRBD1. Germline values: CDR1 SQVTM, CDR2 ANQGSEA. V was pared by 4 bases and J by 7 bases, with 9 bases of the junction left unmatched. The CDR3 extends over 14 amino acids. The DNA for the CDR3 is TGCAGCGTTGCCTCCGGGACAGGAGACCAGCCCCAGCATTTT. This encodes CSVASGTGDQPQHF.

This clone has just a few counts. V usage is TRBV11-2 and J usage is TRBJ1-4; D perhaps matches TRBD1 (5 bases). Germline V gene sequence: CDR1 SGHAT, CDR2 FQNNGV. The CDR3 spans 17 residues. Deletions cut 2 bases from V and 1 base from J, with 14 bases between. The CDR3 reads CASSLLRGEGTNEKLFF. The CDR3 DNA sequence: TGTGCCAGCAGCTTATTAAGAGGGGAGGGAACTAATGAAAAACTGTTTTTT.

The V gene is TRBV27, the J gene TRBJ1-5; a weak D match, TRBD1 (6 bases). The germline V and J ends were trimmed by 5 bases and 4 bases, with 6 bases remaining between them. Germline CDR1 and CDR2: MNHEY and SMNVEV (reference sequence). This CDR3 is 12 amino acids long. The CDR3: CASSDRNQPQHF. In DNA form, the CDR3 reads TGTGCCAGCAGTGACAGGAATCAGCCCCAGCATTTT.

DNA of the CDR3: TGTGCCAGCAGCTTCCAGGTTTTGACAGATACGCAGTATTTT. This gives the protein CASSFQVLTDTQYF. The rearrangement uses TRBV7-9 and TRBJ2-3; D gene ambiguous. The CDR3 contains 14 residues. Trimming pared 3 bases from V and 3 bases from J, leaving 10 bases between. Germline CDR1 is SEHNR and CDR2 is FQNEAQ (reference sequence).

The V call is TRBV18, the J call TRBJ2-1; no reliable D call. The CDR3 runs 14 residues. Germline V CDR1 and CDR2: KGHSH, LQKENI. Trimming cost V 3 bases and J 10 bases, with 16 bases left between them. CDR3 nucleotide sequence: TGTGCCAGCTCACCTGCACGAAAGCCATGGGAGCAGTTCTTC. Translation gives CASSPARKPWEQFF.

DNA of the CDR3: TGTGCCACCACCACGCAGGGCGGCTACAATGAGCAGTTCTTC. It translates to CATTTQGGYNEQFF. V is TRBV28 and J is TRBJ2-1, with D perhaps TRBD1 (5 bases). V dropped 10 bases and J dropped 3 bases, with 16 bases sitting between them. The CDR3 loop spans 14 amino acids. Germline V gives CDR1 MDHEN, CDR2 SYDVKM.

This clone was detected only once. V is TRBV21-1 and J is TRBJ2-1; the D call TRBD1 from the table was never checked on the DNA. TRBV21-1 is annotated as a pseudogene. This CDR3 has 14 residues. In nucleotides, the CDR3 is TGTGCCAGCATCCCAGTGGCCTCCTACAATGAGCAGTTCTTC. It encodes CASIPVASYNEQFF.

This clone showed up just a few times. The rearrangement joins TRBV19 to TRBJ2-1; 12 bases match TRBD2. The CDR3 has 17 amino acids. The germline CDR1 and CDR2 sequences are LNHDA and SQIVND (reference sequence). V lost 4 bases and J lost 8; bases outside the gene matches: 12. The CDR3 nucleotides read TGTGCCAGTAGTAATCCGAAGACTAGCGGGAGCGCCGATGAGCAGTTCTTC. Translation: CASSNPKTSGSADEQFF.

The chain joins TRBV28 to TRBJ2-5; 7 bases are a match to TRBD1. Per the germline V gene, CDR1 is MDHEN and CDR2 is SYDVKM. The V gene end was trimmed by 5 bases and the J gene end by 4 bases; junction bases not matched to a gene: 7. The CDR3 runs 14 residues. The CDR3 spells CASSLRQGLETQYF. As DNA, the CDR3 is TGTGCCAGCAGTCTCCGACAGGGCCTAGAGACCCAGTACTTC. The full variable domain, with the rest looked up from reference TRBV28 and TRBJ2-5, is DVKVTQSSRYLVKRTGEKVFLECVQDMDHENMFWYRQDPGLGLRLIYFSYDVKMKEKGDIPEGYSVSREKKERFSLILESASTNQTSMYLCASSLRQGLETQYFGPGTRLLVL.

The chain uses TRBV29-1 and TRBJ1-1; the match to TRBD1 covers 8 bases. There are 12 residues in the CDR3. The germline gives CDR1 SQVTM, CDR2 ANQGSEA. Trimming cost V 6 bases and J 4 bases; bases outside gene matches: 4. The DNA for the CDR3 is TGCAGCGTGGCAGACAGGGGCACTGAAGCTTTCTTT. It yields the protein CSVADRGTEAFF.

The CDR3 loop is CAWSVEYGYTF. As DNA, the CDR3 is TGTGCCTGGAGTGTCGAGTATGGCTACACCTTC. This chain connects TRBV30 to TRBJ1-2; D unclear. The CDR3 has 11 residues. Looked up from germline, CDR1 is GTSNPN and CDR2 is SVGIG (reference sequence). The V and J ends lost 0 bases and 5 bases respectively, with 4 bases between them.